Listed below are T cell receptor beta chains from one sample, sequenced in a study of T cells in Graves' hyperthyroidism and ophthalmopathy. Each CDR3 protein gets one entry after TCRdb re-called the multiplex PCR reads with MiXCR. The sample has some 460,000 distinct CDR3 sequences; 15% to 18% are singletons. Sequencing used blood. Source of these receptors: a woman younger than 35 with Graves' hyperthyroidism. The CDR3 runs from the conserved cysteine through the conserved F or W. A D gene is named only where the DNA matches it firmly. Not all rows give a size; the values are once, few, many and, for expanded clones, a class.

CDR3,DNA,size,V,J,D
CASSLGTSEYTDTQYF,TGTGCCAGCAGCTTAGGTACTAGCGAGTACACAGATACGCAGTATTTT,few,TRBV11-2,TRBJ2-3,TRBD2
CASSQGRITNYGYTF,TGTGCCAGCAGCCAAGGACGGATCACTAACTATGGCTACACCTTC,many,TRBV7-8,TRBJ1-2,-
CASSAREDTQYF,TGTGCCAGCAGTGCCAGGGAAGATACGCAGTATTTT,many,TRBV2,TRBJ2-3,-
CSAQTGTGLAGELFF,TGCAGTGCCCAAACCGGGACAGGTTTGGCCGGGGAGCTGTTTTTT,-,TRBV20-1,TRBJ2-2,TRBD1
CASSLAAGGGDAEAFF,TGTGCCAGCAGTTTGGCGGCAGGGGGGGGGGACGCTGAAGCTTTCTTT,many,TRBV27,TRBJ1-1,TRBD1
CASRRGGVPAQQYF,TGTGCCAGCAGACGAGGCGGGGTCCCAGCCCAGCAGTACTTC,many,TRBV6-1,TRBJ2-7,-
CASRETGLAYEAFF,TGTGCCAGCAGGGAGACAGGGCTGGCCTACGAAGCTTTCTTT,many,TRBV6-2/TRBV6-3,TRBJ1-1,TRBD1
CASSRTVYNEQFF,TGTGCCAGCAGCCGAACAGTCTACAATGAGCAGTTCTTC,few,TRBV4-2,TRBJ2-1,-
CSAEDRGLGNSPLHF,TGCAGTGCTGAGGACAGGGGGCTCGGTAATTCACCCCTCCACTTT,many,TRBV20-1,TRBJ1-6,TRBD1
CATSGGEDTEALF,TGTGCCACCAGTGGAGGGGAGGACACTGAAGCTCTCTTT,-,TRBV24-1,TRBJ1-1,-
CASTHGSGGVLYNEQFF,TGTGCCAGCACCCACGGAAGTGGGGGAGTCCTCTACAATGAGCAGTTCTTC,-,TRBV28,TRBJ2-1,-
CASSSQGEEQYF,TGCGCCAGCAGCTCACAGGGAGAGGAGCAGTACTTC,many,TRBV5-1,TRBJ2-7,-
CASPPPGRNYNEQFF,TGTGCCAGCCCCCCTCCCGGCAGGAACTACAATGAGCAGTTCTTC,once,TRBV6-4,TRBJ2-1,-
CAWGAPMGPQYF,TGTGCCTGGGGTGCCCCTATGGGACCCCAGTACTTC,many,TRBV30,TRBJ2-5,-
CASSPRQNTEKLFF,TGTGCCAGCAGCCCCCGACAGAACACTGAAAAACTGTTTTTT,-,TRBV11-3,TRBJ1-4,-
CASSYLGSNQPQHF,TGTGCCAGCAGTTACTTGGGCAGCAATCAGCCCCAGCATTTT,many,TRBV6-1,TRBJ1-5,-
CASSYYTRSDEQYF,TGTGCCAGCAGTTACTACACTAGGAGCGACGAGCAGTACTTC,-,TRBV6-5,TRBJ2-7,-
CASSYSAGGGTDTQYF,TGTGCCAGCAGTTACTCTGCGGGAGGTGGCACAGATACGCAGTATTTT,-,TRBV6-2/TRBV6-3,TRBJ2-3,TRBD2
CASSEAGVRNQPQHF,TGTGCCAGCAGTGAAGCCGGGGTTAGGAATCAGCCCCAGCATTTT,many,TRBV6-1,TRBJ1-5,-
CASSVTVGGNNEKLFF,TGTGCCAGCAGCGTCACCGTCGGGGGAAATAATGAAAAACTGTTTTTT,many,TRBV5-6,TRBJ1-4,-
CASGLVLSGVGALDEKLFF,TGTGCTAGTGGTTTGGTACTCTCAGGGGTCGGCGCCCTTGATGAAAAACTGTTTTTT,many,TRBV12-5,TRBJ1-4,-
CASSSTSRGTNYGYTF,TGTGCCAGCAGCAGTACTAGCAGGGGGACGAACTATGGCTACACCTTC,few,TRBV14,TRBJ1-2,TRBD1
CASRLSTGEVTEAFF,TGCGCCAGCAGGCTCTCGACAGGGGAGGTCACTGAAGCTTTCTTT,many,TRBV5-1,TRBJ1-1,TRBD1
CASSKGQVRGYTF,TGTGCCAGCAGCAAGGGACAGGTGCGGGGCTACACCTTC,once,TRBV3-1,TRBJ1-2,TRBD1
CASKISADTQYF,TGCGCCAGCAAAATATCAGCAGATACGCAGTATTTT,few,TRBV10-2,TRBJ2-3,-
CASSEFRLRGGGELFF,TGTGCCAGCAGTGAGTTTCGGCTTCGTGGGGGCGGGGAGCTGTTTTTT,many,TRBV2,TRBJ2-2,-
CASSYDGTRRNEQFF,TGTGCCAGCAGTTACGATGGGACTAGAAGGAATGAGCAGTTCTTC,many,TRBV6-6,TRBJ2-1,TRBD2
CASSFIQGAQETQYF,TGTGCCAGCAGCTTTATACAGGGGGCTCAAGAGACCCAGTACTTC,many,TRBV11-2,TRBJ2-5,TRBD1
CASSEWGRQETQYF,TGTGCCAGCAGTGAGTGGGGAAGACAAGAGACCCAGTACTTC,many,TRBV6-1,TRBJ2-5,-
CASGQGVAGANVLTF,TGTGCCAGTGGACAGGGGGTAGCCGGGGCCAACGTCCTGACTTTC,many,TRBV2,TRBJ2-6,TRBD1
CASSISGGAMNEQFF,TGTGCCAGTAGTATAAGCGGGGGCGCGATGAATGAGCAGTTCTTC,many,TRBV19,TRBJ2-1,TRBD2
CASSADIEKLFF,TGTGCCAGCAGTGCGGACATTGAAAAACTGTTTTTT,few,TRBV6-1,TRBJ1-4,-
CSARDRRASSYNEQFF,TGCAGTGCTAGAGATCGGCGGGCGAGCTCCTACAATGAGCAGTTCTTC,many,TRBV20-1,TRBJ2-1,-
CASSRSWARYEKLFF,TGTGCCAGCAGTCGCAGTTGGGCGAGGTATGAAAAACTGTTTTTT,-,TRBV28,TRBJ1-4,-
CSVSFGLAGGGYNEQFF,TGCAGTGTTAGTTTCGGACTAGCGGGAGGTGGTTACAATGAGCAGTTCTTC,few,TRBV20-1,TRBJ2-1,TRBD2
CASSPPGGRGAETQYF,TGTGCCAGCAGCCCCCCGGGGGGCAGGGGGGCAGAGACCCAGTACTTC,many,TRBV11-3,TRBJ2-5,-
CASRTGYLKNTGELFF,TGCGCCAGCAGGACGGGGTACCTAAAGAACACCGGGGAGCTGTTTTTT,few,TRBV5-1,TRBJ2-2,-
CASSLWLGTTNTGELFF,TGTGCCAGCAGTTTGTGGCTAGGGACAACGAACACCGGGGAGCTGTTTTTT,many,TRBV28,TRBJ2-2,-
CSASLGPPSPLHF,TGCAGTGCTAGTTTGGGGCCCCCCTCACCCCTCCACTTT,many,TRBV20-1,TRBJ1-6,-
CASSLTPGNEQFF,TGTGCCAGCAGCTTAACCCCGGGCAATGAGCAGTTCTTC,-,TRBV5-5,TRBJ2-1,-
CASSQVGRANYGYTF,TGCGCCAGCAGCCAAGTTGGGAGAGCTAACTATGGCTACACCTTC,few,TRBV4-1,TRBJ1-2,-
CASSYSGGNNEKLFF,TGTGCCAGCAGTTACTCGGGGGGAAATAATGAAAAACTGTTTTTT,-,TRBV6-5,TRBJ1-4,-
CASRAVGPKQFF,TGTGCCAGCAGGGCGGTGGGCCCTAAGCAGTTCTTC,many,TRBV2,TRBJ2-1,-
CASSPRIGGYQPQHF,TGCGCCAGCAGCCCCAGAATAGGGGGCTATCAGCCCCAGCATTTT,-,TRBV4-1,TRBJ1-5,TRBD1
CASSPTDRDGYTF,TGTGCCAGCAGCCCCACCGACCGAGATGGCTACACCTTC,many,TRBV7-9,TRBJ1-2,-
CASSFDTAGPQHF,TGTGCCAGCAGCTTTGACACCGCGGGGCCCCAGCATTTT,many,TRBV7-9,TRBJ1-5,-
CSVEGTSGVGDEQFF,TGCAGCGTTGAAGGGACTAGCGGGGTTGGGGATGAGCAGTTCTTC,-,TRBV29-1,TRBJ2-1,TRBD2
CASSLAGGQAGNEQFF,TGCGCCAGCAGCTTGGCCGGGGGACAGGCGGGCAATGAGCAGTTCTTC,many,TRBV5-1,TRBJ2-1,TRBD1
CASSLGTAGPQHF,TGTGCCAGCAGCCTTGGGACGGCCGGGCCCCAGCATTTT,many,TRBV3-1,TRBJ1-5,-